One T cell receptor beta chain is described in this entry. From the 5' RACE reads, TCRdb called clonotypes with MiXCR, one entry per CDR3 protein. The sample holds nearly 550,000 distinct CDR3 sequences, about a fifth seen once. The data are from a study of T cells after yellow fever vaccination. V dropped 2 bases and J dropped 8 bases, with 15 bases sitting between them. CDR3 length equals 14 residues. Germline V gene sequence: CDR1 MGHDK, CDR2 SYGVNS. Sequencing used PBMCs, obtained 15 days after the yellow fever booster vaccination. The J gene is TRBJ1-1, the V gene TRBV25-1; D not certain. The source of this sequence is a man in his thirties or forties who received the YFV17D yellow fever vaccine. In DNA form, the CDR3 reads TGTGCCAGCAGTGAACCCAATGGACGGACCGAAGCTTTCTTT. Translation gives CASSEPNGRTEAFF. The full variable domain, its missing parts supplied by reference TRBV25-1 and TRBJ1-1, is EADIYQTPRYLVIGTGKKITLECSQTMGHDKMYWYQQDPGMELHLIHYSYGVNSTEKGDLSSESTVSRIRTEHFPLTLESARPSHTSQYLCASSEPNGRTEAFFGQGTRLTVV.